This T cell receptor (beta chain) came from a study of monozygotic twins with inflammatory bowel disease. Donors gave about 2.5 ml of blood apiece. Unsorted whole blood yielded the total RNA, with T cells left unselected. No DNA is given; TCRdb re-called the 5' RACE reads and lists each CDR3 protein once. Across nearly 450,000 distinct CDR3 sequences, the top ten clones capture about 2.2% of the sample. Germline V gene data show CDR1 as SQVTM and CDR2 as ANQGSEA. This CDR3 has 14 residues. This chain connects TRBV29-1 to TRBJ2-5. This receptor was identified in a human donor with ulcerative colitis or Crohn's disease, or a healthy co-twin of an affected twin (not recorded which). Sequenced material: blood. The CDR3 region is CSVAGKDGQETQYF.